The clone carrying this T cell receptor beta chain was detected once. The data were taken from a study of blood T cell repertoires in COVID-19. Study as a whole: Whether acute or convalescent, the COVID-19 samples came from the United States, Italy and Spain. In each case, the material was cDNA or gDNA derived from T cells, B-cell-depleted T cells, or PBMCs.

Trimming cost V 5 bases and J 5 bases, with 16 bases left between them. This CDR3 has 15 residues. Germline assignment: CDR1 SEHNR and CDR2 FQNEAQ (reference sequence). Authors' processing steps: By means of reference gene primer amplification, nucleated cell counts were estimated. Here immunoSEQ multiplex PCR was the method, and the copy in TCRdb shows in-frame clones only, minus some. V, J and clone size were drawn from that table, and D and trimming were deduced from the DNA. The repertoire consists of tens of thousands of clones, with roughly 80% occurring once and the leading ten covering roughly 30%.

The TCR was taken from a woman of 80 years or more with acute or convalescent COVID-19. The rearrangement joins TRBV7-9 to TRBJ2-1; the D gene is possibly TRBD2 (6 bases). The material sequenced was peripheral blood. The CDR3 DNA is TGTGCCAGCAGCGAGACGGGACTTACGAACAATGAGCAGTTCTTC. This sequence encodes CASSETGLTNNEQFF.